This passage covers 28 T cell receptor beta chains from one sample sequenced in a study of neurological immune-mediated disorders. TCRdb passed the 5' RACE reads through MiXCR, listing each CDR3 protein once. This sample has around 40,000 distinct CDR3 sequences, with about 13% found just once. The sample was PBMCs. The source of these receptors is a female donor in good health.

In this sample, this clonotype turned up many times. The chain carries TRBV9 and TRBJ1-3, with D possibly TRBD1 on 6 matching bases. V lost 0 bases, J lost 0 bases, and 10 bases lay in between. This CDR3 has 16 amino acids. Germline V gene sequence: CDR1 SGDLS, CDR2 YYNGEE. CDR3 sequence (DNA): TGTGCCAGCAGCGTAGCGTCAGGGGACTCTGGAAACACCATATATTTT. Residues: CASSVASGDSGNTIYF.

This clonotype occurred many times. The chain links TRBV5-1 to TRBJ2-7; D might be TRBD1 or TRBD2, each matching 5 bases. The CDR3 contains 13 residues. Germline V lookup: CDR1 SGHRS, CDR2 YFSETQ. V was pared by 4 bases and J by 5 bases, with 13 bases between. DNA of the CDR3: TGCGCCAGCAGCCTGGGGGACGTCGACGAGCAGTACTTC. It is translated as CASSLGDVDEQYF.

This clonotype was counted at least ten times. CDR3 residues: CASSPEGGRGTEAFF. The DNA of the CDR3 is TGCGCCAGCAGCCCGGAGGGAGGGAGGGGTACTGAAGCTTTCTTT. The chain recombines TRBV5-1 with TRBJ1-1; D is perhaps TRBD1 (5 bases). CDR3 length equals 15 residues. Germline CDR1 SGHRS, CDR2 YFSETQ. Trimming cost V 4 bases and J 5 bases, with 18 bases left between them.

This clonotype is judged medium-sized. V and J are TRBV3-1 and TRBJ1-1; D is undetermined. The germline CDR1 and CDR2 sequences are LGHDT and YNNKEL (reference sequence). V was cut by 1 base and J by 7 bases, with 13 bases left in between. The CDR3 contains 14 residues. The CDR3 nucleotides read TGTGCCAGCAGCCAAGGCAAGGGTACCCGTGAAGCTTTCTTT. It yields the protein CASSQGKGTREAFF.

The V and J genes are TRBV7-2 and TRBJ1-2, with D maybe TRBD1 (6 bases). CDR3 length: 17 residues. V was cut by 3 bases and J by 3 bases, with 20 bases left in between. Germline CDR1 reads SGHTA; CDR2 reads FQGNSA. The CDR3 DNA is TGTGCCAGCAGCTTTACAAGGTACAGGGCGGTCTACTATGGCTACACCTTC. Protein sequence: CASSFTRYRAVYYGYTF.

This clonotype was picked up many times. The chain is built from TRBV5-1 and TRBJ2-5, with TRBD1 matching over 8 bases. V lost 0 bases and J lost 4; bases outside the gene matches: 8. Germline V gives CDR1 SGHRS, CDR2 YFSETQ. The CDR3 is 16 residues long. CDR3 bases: TGCGCCAGCAGCTTGGAGGGACAGGCGCCCCTAGAGACCCAGTACTTC. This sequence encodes CASSLEGQAPLETQYF.

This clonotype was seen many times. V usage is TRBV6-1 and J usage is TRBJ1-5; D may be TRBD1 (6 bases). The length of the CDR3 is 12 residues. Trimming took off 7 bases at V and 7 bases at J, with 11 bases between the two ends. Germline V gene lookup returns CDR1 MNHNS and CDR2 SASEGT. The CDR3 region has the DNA TGTGCCAGCAAAGGGGGTTCCCAGCCCCAGCATTTT. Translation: CASKGGSQPQHF.

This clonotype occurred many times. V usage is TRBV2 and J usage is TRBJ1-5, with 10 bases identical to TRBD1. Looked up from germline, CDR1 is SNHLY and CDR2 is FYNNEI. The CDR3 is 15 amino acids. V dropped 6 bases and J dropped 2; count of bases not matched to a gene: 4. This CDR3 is CASRTGTGGNQPQHF. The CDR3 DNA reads TGTGCCAGCAGAACCGGGACAGGGGGCAATCAGCCCCAGCATTTT.

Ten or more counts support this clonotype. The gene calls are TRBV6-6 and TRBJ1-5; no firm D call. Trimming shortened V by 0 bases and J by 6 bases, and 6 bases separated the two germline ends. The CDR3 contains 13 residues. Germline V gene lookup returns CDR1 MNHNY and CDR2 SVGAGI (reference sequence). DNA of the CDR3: TGTGCCAGCAGTTACTCGGAGACTCAGCCCCAGCATTTT. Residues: CASSYSETQPQHF.

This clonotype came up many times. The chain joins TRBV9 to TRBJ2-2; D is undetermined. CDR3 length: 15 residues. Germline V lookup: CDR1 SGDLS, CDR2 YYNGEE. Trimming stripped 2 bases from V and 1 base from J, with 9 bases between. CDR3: CASSVGRMNTGELFF. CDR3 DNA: TGTGCCAGCAGCGTTGGACGGATGAACACCGGGGAGCTGTTTTTT.

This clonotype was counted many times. The CDR3 reads CASSQTTGTSEAFF. Here the CDR3 DNA reads TGCGCCAGCAGCCAAACTACCGGGACCTCCGAAGCTTTCTTT. V gene TRBV5-1 combines with J gene TRBJ1-1; possibly TRBD1 for D (5 bases). The V end lost 4 bases, the J end lost 8 bases, and 18 bases lay between the germline ends. Germline CDR1 and CDR2: SGHRS and YFSETQ. The CDR3 runs to 14 residues.

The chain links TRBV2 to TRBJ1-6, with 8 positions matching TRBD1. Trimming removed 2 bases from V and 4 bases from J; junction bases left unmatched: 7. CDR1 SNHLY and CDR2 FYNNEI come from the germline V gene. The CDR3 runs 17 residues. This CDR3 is CASSELDRAPYNSPLHF. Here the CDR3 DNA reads TGTGCCAGCAGTGAACTGGACAGGGCCCCGTATAATTCACCCCTCCACTTT. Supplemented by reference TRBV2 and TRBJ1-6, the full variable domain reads EPEVTQTPSHQVTQMGQEVILRCVPISNHLYFYWYRQILGQKVEFLVSFYNNEISEKSEIFDDQFSVERPDGSNFTLKIRSTKLEDSAMYFCASSELDRAPYNSPLHFGNGTRLTVT.

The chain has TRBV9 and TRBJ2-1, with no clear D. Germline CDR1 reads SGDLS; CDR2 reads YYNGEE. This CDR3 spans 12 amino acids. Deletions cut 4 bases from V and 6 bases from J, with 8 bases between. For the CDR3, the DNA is TGTGCCAGCAGCCTACGGAGCAATGAGCAGTTCTTC. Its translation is CASSLRSNEQFF.

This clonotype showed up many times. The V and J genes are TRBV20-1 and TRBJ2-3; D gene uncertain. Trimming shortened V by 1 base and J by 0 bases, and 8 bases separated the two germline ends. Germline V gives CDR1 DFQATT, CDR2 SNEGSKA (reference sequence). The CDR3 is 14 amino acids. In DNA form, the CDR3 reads TGCAGTGCTAGAGGGCGGCCCAGCACAGATACGCAGTATTTT. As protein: CSARGRPSTDTQYF.

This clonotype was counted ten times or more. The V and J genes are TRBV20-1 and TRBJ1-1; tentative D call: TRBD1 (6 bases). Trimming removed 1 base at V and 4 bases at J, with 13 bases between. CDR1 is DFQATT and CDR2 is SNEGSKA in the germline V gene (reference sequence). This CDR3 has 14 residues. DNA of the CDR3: TGCAGTGCTAGAGCCGGGGGGGGGCCCACTGAAGCTTTCTTT. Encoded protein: CSARAGGGPTEAFF.

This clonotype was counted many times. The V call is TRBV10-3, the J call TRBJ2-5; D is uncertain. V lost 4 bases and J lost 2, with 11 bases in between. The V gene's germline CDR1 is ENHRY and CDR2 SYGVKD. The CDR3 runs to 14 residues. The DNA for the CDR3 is TGTGCCATCAGTGGCGGAGAACGGCAAGAGACCCAGTACTTC. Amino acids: CAISGGERQETQYF.

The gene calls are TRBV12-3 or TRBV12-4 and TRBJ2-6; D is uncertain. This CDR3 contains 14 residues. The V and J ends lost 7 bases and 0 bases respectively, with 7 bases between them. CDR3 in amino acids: CASTGGSGANVLTF. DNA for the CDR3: TGTGCCAGCACAGGCGGCTCTGGGGCCAACGTCCTGACTTTC.

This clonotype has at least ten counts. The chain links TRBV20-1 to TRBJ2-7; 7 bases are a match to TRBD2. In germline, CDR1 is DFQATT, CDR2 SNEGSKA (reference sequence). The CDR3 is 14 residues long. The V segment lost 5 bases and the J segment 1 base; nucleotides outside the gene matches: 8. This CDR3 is CSAQERGESYEQYF. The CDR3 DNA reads TGCAGTGCTCAGGAGCGGGGAGAATCCTACGAGCAGTACTTC.

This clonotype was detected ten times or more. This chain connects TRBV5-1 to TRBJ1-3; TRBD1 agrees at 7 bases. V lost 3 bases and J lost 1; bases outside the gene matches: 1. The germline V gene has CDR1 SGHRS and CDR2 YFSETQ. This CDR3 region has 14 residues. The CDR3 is CASSWTGSGNTIYF. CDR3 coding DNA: TGCGCCAGCAGCTGGACAGGATCTGGAAACACCATATATTTT.

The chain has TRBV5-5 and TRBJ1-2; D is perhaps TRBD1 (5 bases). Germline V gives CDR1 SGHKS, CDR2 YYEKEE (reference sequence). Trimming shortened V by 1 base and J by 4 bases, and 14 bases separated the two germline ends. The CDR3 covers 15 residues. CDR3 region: CASSLLGEDLYGYTF. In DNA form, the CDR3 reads TGTGCCAGCAGCTTGCTGGGGGAAGACCTCTATGGCTACACCTTC.

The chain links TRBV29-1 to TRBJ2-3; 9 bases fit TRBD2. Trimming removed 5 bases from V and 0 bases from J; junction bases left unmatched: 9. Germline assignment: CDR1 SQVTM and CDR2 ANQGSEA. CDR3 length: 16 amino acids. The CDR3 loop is CSVSGSGGLSTDTQYF. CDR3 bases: TGCAGCGTTTCAGGTAGCGGGGGCCTTAGCACAGATACGCAGTATTTT.

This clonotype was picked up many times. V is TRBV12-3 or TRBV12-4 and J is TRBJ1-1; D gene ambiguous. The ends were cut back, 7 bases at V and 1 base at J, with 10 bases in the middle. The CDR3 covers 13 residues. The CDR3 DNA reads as TGTGCCAGCACCCCGTGGGAGAACACTGAAGCTTTCTTT. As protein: CASTPWENTEAFF.

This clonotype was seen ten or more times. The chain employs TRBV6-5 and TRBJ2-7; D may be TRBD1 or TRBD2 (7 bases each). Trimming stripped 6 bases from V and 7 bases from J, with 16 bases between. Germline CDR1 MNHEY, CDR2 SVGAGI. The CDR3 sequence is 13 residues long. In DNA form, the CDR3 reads TGTGCCAGCAGGACAGGGAGGGTTGGGGAGCAGTACTTC. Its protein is CASRTGRVGEQYF.

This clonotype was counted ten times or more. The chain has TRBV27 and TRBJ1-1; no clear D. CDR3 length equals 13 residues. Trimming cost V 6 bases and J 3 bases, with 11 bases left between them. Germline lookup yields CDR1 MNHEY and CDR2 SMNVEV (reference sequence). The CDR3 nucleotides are TGTGCCAGCAGAATGGTACCCTACACTGAAGCTTTCTTT. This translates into CASRMVPYTEAFF.

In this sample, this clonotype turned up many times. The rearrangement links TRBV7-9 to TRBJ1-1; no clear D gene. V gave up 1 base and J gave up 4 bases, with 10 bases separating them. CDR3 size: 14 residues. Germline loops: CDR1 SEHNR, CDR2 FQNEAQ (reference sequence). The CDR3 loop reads CASSLEVMSTEAFF. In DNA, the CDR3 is TGTGCCAGCAGCTTAGAGGTTATGAGCACTGAAGCTTTCTTT.

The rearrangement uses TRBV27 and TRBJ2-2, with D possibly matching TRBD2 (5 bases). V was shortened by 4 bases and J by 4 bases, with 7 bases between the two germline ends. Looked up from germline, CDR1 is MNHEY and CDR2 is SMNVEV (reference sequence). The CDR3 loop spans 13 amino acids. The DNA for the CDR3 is TGTGCCAGCAGTTCTACTAGCACCGGGGAGCTGTTTTTT. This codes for CASSSTSTGELFF.

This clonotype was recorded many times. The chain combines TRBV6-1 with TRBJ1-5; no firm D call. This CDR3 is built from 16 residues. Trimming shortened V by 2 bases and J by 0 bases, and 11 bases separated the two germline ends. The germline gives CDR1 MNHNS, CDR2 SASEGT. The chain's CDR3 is CASSESVSYSNQPQHF. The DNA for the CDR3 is TGTGCCAGCAGTGAAAGTGTGTCCTATAGCAATCAGCCCCAGCATTTT.

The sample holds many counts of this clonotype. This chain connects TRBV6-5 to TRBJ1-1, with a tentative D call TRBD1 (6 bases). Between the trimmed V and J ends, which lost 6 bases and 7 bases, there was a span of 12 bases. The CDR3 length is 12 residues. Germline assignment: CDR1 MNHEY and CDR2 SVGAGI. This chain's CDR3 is CASSRGSGEAFF. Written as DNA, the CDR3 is TGTGCCAGCAGCAGGGGCTCGGGTGAAGCTTTCTTT.